This entry is about one T cell receptor beta chain. Its target is unknown. Deep-level assay runs were performed. Researchers divided each subset's genomic DNA evenly across several immunoSEQ plates. Clones were sequenced by immunoSEQ multiplex PCR, and TCRdb holds only the in-frame ones, with some missing. The sample holds roughly 1.5 million clones, around 98% seen once. This sample stems from a study of shared clonotypes between healthy human individuals. Broader study findings: As a rule, naive subsets had a larger estimated richness than memory subsets. Sampling was confined to blood; repertoires within tissues likely differ.

Between the trimmed V and J ends, which lost 7 bases and 2 bases, there was a span of 13 bases. This CDR3 spans 13 amino acids. Germline values: CDR1 SQVTM, CDR2 ANQGSEA. This receptor was obtained from a man aged 25-40 years in good health. Sample: naive CD4+ T cells sorted from blood. Documented subset: CD45RA+ positively selected. V and J are TRBV29-1 and TRBJ2-3; D call uncertain. The CDR3 reads CSERSANTDTQYF. The DNA for the CDR3 is TGCAGCGAGCGTTCAGCGAACACAGATACGCAGTATTTT.